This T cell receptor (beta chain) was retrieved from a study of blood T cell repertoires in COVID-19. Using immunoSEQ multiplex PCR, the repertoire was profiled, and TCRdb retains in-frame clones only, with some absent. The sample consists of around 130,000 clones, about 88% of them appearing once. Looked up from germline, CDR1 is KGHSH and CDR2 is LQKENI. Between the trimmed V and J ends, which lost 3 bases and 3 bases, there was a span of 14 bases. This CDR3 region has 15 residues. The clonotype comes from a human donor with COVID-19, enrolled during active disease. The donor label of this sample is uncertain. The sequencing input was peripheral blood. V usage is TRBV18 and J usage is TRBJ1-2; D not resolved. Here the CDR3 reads CASSPNRGNDYGYTF. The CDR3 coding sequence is TGTGCCAGCTCACCTAACCGCGGAAATGACTATGGCTACACCTTC.